Shown below are 24 T cell receptor beta chains from a single sample sequenced in a study of T cell clonotyping in hematopoietic cell transplantation. Time point defined: recipient sample about 28 days before transplant, after cytoreduction. The table came from immunoSEQ multiplex PCR; TCRdb's copy has only in-frame clones and leaves some out. The sample includes approximately 42,000 clones, approximately 81% of them seen just once. The sequences come from peripheral blood mononuclear cells, collected before stem cell transplant. These receptors all come from a man aged 55-75 years with acute myeloid leukemia. Some clones in this sample may be carry-over from other donors' samples.

The chain is built from TRBV9 and TRBJ1-6; 9 nucleotides match TRBD1. CDR3 size: 15 residues. V dropped 3 bases and J dropped 9; count of bases not matched to a gene: 7. The germline CDR1 and CDR2 sequences are SGDLS and YYNGEE. The CDR3 bases are TGTGCCAGCAGCGGCCCGGGACAGGGAGGTTCACCCCTCCACTTT. Amino acids: CASSGPGQGGSPLHF.

CDR3 in DNA: TGTGCCAGCAGCGTAGCTGATCTAGCGGGGGTAAAAGCCGGGGAGCTGTTTTTT. Amino acids: CASSVADLAGVKAGELFF. The chain couples TRBV9 to TRBJ2-2, with 10 nucleotides matching TRBD2. Germline CDR1 SGDLS, CDR2 YYNGEE. The CDR3 contains 18 residues. V shed 0 bases, J shed 6 bases, and the junction held 11 bases outside the gene matches.

This chain links TRBV19 with TRBJ2-7; D tentatively fits TRBD1 or TRBD2 (5 bases each). The V end was cut by 4 bases, the J end by 4 bases, with 17 bases between. Looked up from germline, CDR1 is LNHDA and CDR2 is SQIVND (reference sequence). The CDR3 loop spans 15 amino acids. The CDR3 here is CASSTSGTGMYEQYF. The CDR3 DNA sequence: TGTGCCAGTAGTACCTCAGGGACGGGGATGTACGAGCAGTACTTC. Full variable domain (rest looked up from reference TRBV19 and TRBJ2-7): DGGITQSPKYLFRKEGQNVTLSCEQNLNHDAMYWYRQDPGQGLRLIYYSQIVNDFQKGDIAEGYSVSREKKESFPLTVTSAQKNPTAFYLCASSTSGTGMYEQYFGPGTRLTVT.

This clone was detected only once. This rearrangement joins TRBV6-1 to TRBJ1-6; maybe TRBD1 (5 bases). The germline V and J ends were trimmed by 2 bases and 2 bases, with 16 bases remaining between them. Per the germline V gene, CDR1 is MNHNS and CDR2 is SASEGT. The CDR3 runs to 18 residues. The CDR3 DNA reads as TGTGCCAGCAGTGAAACCTGGGGGGGGAGCGCCTATAATTCACCCCTCCACTTT. It codes for CASSETWGGSAYNSPLHF.

The V gene is TRBV10-3, the J gene TRBJ1-5; 8 bases are shared with TRBD1. The CDR3 spans 14 residues. V lost 11 bases, J lost 1 base, and 7 bases stayed unmatched. Per the germline V gene, CDR1 is ENHRY and CDR2 is SYGVKD. The CDR3 nucleotides read TGTGCCTCCACAGGGGGAGGAAGCAATCAGCCCCAGCATTTT. It specifies CASTGGGSNQPQHF.

The CDR3 nucleotides read TGTGCCTGGGGGACGGTGGTCGAGACCCAGTACTTC. Amino acid sequence: CAWGTVVETQYF. The chain has TRBV30 and TRBJ2-5; D assignment may be TRBD1 or TRBD2 (5 bases each). Germline V CDR1 and CDR2: GTSNPN, SVGIG (reference sequence). The V end was cut by 5 bases, the J end by 5 bases, with 12 bases between. The CDR3 runs 12 residues.

This clone was counted a few times. V and J are TRBV6-6 and TRBJ1-5, with D uncertain. The germline V gene has CDR1 MNHNY and CDR2 SVGAGI (reference sequence). V lost 6 bases and J 4 bases, leaving 10 bases between the germline ends. The CDR3 sequence is 13 residues long. CDR3 bases: TGTGCCAGCAGCCTGAGGGAGAATCAGCCCCAGCATTTT. It encodes CASSLRENQPQHF.

This clone appeared once. DNA for the CDR3: TGTGCCAGCAGCGTAATCAGCACAGATACGCAGTATTTT. It yields the protein CASSVISTDTQYF. This chain links TRBV9 with TRBJ2-3; D gene uncertain. V lost 1 base to trimming and J lost 0 bases, with 3 bases between them. The germline CDR1 and CDR2 sequences are SGDLS and YYNGEE. The CDR3 is 13 residues long.

This clone was seen more than once but under ten times. CDR3 loop: CASSFNDRGNTIYF. Here the CDR3 DNA reads TGTGCCAGCAGTTTTAATGACCGGGGAAACACCATATATTTT. This rearrangement joins TRBV7-9 to TRBJ1-3; D remains unclear. Germline loops: CDR1 SEHNR, CDR2 FQNEAQ (reference sequence). The CDR3 has 14 amino acids. V shed 6 bases and J shed 4 bases, with 13 bases lying between them.

The CDR3: CASSQYQETQYF. CDR3 coding DNA: TGTGCCAGCTCGCAGTACCAAGAGACCCAGTACTTC. This chain connects TRBV18 to TRBJ2-5; the D is unclear. CDR1 and CDR2 from the germline V gene are KGHSH and LQKENI. The CDR3 loop spans 12 amino acids. V was clipped by 6 bases and J by 0 bases, with 5 bases between them.

The chain carries TRBV2 and TRBJ1-4; D may be TRBD1 (5 bases). From germline, CDR1 is SNHLY and CDR2 FYNNEI. V shed 6 bases and J shed 5 bases, with 16 bases lying between them. The CDR3 has 15 amino acids. This CDR3 reads CASRTLGLRNEKLFF. As DNA, the CDR3 is TGTGCCAGCAGAACCCTGGGACTGAGAAATGAAAAACTGTTTTTT.

The chain employs TRBV5-1 and TRBJ1-1; 9 bases map to TRBD1. Germline CDR1 SGHRS, CDR2 YFSETQ. CDR3 length: 16 amino acids. V gave up 4 bases and J gave up 6 bases; unmatched junction bases: 13. As DNA, the CDR3 is TGCGCCAGCAGCATAGACGGGACAGGGTTGAGTTCTGAAGCTTTCTTT. Protein product: CASSIDGTGLSSEAFF. The variable domain in full, completed from reference TRBV5-1 and TRBJ1-1, reads KAGVTQTPRYLIKTRGQQVTLSCSPISGHRSVSWYQQTPGQGLQFLFEYFSETQRNKGNFPGRFSGRQFSNSRSEMNVSTLELGDSALYLCASSIDGTGLSSEAFFGQGTRLTVV.

This chain links TRBV7-3 with TRBJ2-1; possibly TRBD1 for D (7 bases). There are 13 residues in the CDR3. The V gene's germline CDR1 is SGHTA and CDR2 FQGTGA. Trimming pared 5 bases from V and 4 bases from J, leaving 9 bases between. In DNA form, the CDR3 reads TGTGCCAGCAGCGCGGGACAGTACAATGAGCAGTTCTTC. The encoded protein is CASSAGQYNEQFF.

The chain has TRBV5-1 and TRBJ2-7; maybe TRBD1 (5 bases). The CDR3 is made up of 14 amino acids. Germline V gene sequence: CDR1 SGHRS, CDR2 YFSETQ. V was cut by 4 bases and J by 3 bases, with 14 bases left in between. For the CDR3, the DNA is TGCGCCAGCAGCGTTGACAGCCAGCACTACGAGCAGTACTTC. It yields the protein CASSVDSQHYEQYF.

The rearrangement joins TRBV15 to TRBJ1-2; unclear D gene. CDR3 size: 15 residues. V was shortened by 0 bases and J by 3 bases, with 11 bases between the two germline ends. CDR1 and CDR2 (germline): LNHNV, YYDKDF (reference sequence). The CDR3 coding sequence is TGTGCCACCAGCAGAGATAAGGGATCGGACTATGGCTACACCTTC. It yields the protein CATSRDKGSDYGYTF.

V and J are TRBV29-1 and TRBJ1-2; the D is unclear. V lost 7 bases to trimming and J lost 7 bases, with 22 bases between them. Germline CDR1 reads SQVTM; CDR2 reads ANQGSEA. The CDR3 has 14 residues. The CDR3 nucleotides are TGCAGCGCCCGTGCCCCCTTCGATCTCCTTGGCTACACCTTC. As protein: CSARAPFDLLGYTF.

This chain links TRBV7-2 with TRBJ2-7; 8 bases line up with TRBD2. Germline lookup yields CDR1 SGHTA and CDR2 FQGNSA. CDR3 size: 16 residues. Trimming took 0 bases from V and 3 from J; bases not matched to a gene: 7. CDR3 nucleotide sequence: TGTGCCAGCAGCTTAGCGGTCGCGGGGGGACTCTACGAGCAGTACTTC. This gives the protein CASSLAVAGGLYEQYF.

The rearrangement links TRBV13 to TRBJ2-7; 8 nucleotides match TRBD1. The CDR3 totals 14 residues. Per the germline V gene, CDR1 is PRHDT and CDR2 is FYEKMQ (reference sequence). With 7 bases clipped from V and 2 bases from J, the junction kept 7 bases outside the gene matches. The CDR3 DNA follows: TGTGCCAGCACCCGGACAGGGATGACCTACGAGCAGTACTTC. Protein product: CASTRTGMTYEQYF. Full variable domain (missing parts from reference TRBV13 and TRBJ2-7): AAGVIQSPRHLIKEKRETATLKCYPIPRHDTVYWYQQGPGQDPQFLISFYEKMQSDKGSIPDRFSAQQFSDYHSELNMSSLELGDSALYFCASTRTGMTYEQYFGPGTRLTVT.

The V and J genes are TRBV28 and TRBJ1-1; possible D gene TRBD1, 6 bases. V lost 9 bases and J 0 bases, leaving 14 bases between the germline ends. Germline CDR1 and CDR2: MDHEN and SYDVKM. The CDR3 runs to 14 residues. CDR3 sequence (DNA): TGTGCCAGTATAACAGGGATGATGAACACTGAAGCTTTCTTT. It is translated as CASITGMMNTEAFF.

This clone was recorded once. The rearrangement links TRBV5-1 to TRBJ2-3, with D perhaps matching TRBD2 (6 bases). CDR1 is SGHRS and CDR2 is YFSETQ in the germline V gene. This CDR3 contains 16 residues. Trimming removed 4 bases at V and 2 bases at J, with 17 bases between. The CDR3 DNA sequence: TGCGCCAGCAGCAATTTTATAGCGGAAATCACAGATACGCAGTATTTT. This encodes CASSNFIAEITDTQYF.

This clone was seen a single time. The rearrangement links TRBV7-2 to TRBJ1-1; the D gene is possibly TRBD1 (6 bases). The CDR3 extends over 13 amino acids. The V and J ends lost 1 base and 6 bases respectively, with 9 bases between them. Germline lookup yields CDR1 SGHTA and CDR2 FQGNSA. The CDR3: CASSLVGGAEAFF. DNA for the CDR3: TGTGCCAGCAGCTTAGTCGGGGGCGCTGAAGCTTTCTTT.

V and J are TRBV4-3 and TRBJ2-3; D is uncertain. The CDR3 has 17 residues. The V and J ends lost 0 bases and 1 base respectively, with 14 bases between them. Germline loops: CDR1 LGHNA, CDR2 YSLEER. CDR3 in DNA: TGCGCCAGCAGCCAAGAAAGGGCAGGAGCCCGCACAGATACGCAGTATTTT. Amino acid sequence: CASSQERAGARTDTQYF.

This clone has more than one count but fewer than ten. The CDR3 is CASRYRQGSNNSPLHF. For the CDR3, the DNA is TGTGCCAGCAGATACCGACAGGGGAGCAATAATTCACCCCTCCACTTT. The chain carries TRBV28 and TRBJ1-6, with 8 bases matching TRBD1. The length of the CDR3 is 16 residues. V dropped 6 bases and J dropped 5; count of bases not matched to a gene: 9. The V gene's germline CDR1 is MDHEN and CDR2 SYDVKM.

The CDR3 DNA is TGCGCCAGCAGCTTGATGGCGGGGGGTTCTGGGGCCAACGTCCTGACTTTC. It translates to CASSLMAGGSGANVLTF. The V gene is TRBV5-1, the J gene TRBJ2-6; 8 positions match TRBD2. CDR1 is SGHRS and CDR2 is YFSETQ in the germline V gene. With V trimmed by 1 base and J by 1 base, 4 bases remained unmatched. The CDR3 length is 17 residues. The full variable domain, rest sourced from reference TRBV5-1 and TRBJ2-6, is KAGVTQTPRYLIKTRGQQVTLSCSPISGHRSVSWYQQTPGQGLQFLFEYFSETQRNKGNFPGRFSGRQFSNSRSEMNVSTLELGDSALYLCASSLMAGGSGANVLTFGAGSRLTVL.